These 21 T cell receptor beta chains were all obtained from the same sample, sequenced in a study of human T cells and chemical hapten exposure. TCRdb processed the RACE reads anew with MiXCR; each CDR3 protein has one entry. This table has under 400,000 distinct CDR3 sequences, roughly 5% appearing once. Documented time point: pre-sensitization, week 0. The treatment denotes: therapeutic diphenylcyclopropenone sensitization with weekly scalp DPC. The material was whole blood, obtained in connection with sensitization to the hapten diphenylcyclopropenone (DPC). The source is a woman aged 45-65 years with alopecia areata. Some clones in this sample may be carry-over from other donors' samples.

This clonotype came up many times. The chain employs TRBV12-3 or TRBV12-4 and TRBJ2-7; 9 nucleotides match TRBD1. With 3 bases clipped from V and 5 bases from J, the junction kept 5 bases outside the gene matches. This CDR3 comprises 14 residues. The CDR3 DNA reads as TGTGCCAGCAGTTTCGGGACAGGGATGAACGAGCAGTACTTC. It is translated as CASSFGTGMNEQYF.

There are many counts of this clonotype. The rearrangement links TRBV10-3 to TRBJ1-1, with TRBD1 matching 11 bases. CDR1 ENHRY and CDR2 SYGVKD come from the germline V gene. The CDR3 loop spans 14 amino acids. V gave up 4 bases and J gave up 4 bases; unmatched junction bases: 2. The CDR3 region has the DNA TGTGCCATCAGTGGGACAGGGGGCTTCACTGAAGCTTTCTTT. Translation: CAISGTGGFTEAFF.

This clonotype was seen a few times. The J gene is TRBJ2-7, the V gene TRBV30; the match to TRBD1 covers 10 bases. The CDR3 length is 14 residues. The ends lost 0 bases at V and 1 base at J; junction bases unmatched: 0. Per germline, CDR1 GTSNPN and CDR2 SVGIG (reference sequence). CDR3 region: CAWSVGQGSYEQYF. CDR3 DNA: TGTGCCTGGAGTGTGGGACAGGGGTCCTACGAGCAGTACTTC. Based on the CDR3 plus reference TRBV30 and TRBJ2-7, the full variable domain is SQTIHQWPATLVQPVGSPLSLECTVEGTSNPNLYWYRQAAGRGLQLLFYSVGIGQISSEVPQNLSASRPQDRQFILSSKKLLLSDSGFYLCAWSVGQGSYEQYFGPGTRLTVT.

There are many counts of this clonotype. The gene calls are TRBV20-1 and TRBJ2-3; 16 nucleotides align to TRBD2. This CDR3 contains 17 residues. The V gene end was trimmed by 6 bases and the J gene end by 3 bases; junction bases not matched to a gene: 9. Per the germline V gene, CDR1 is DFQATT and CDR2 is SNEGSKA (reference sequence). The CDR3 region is CSAAGTSGGAGTDTQYF. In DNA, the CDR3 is TGCAGTGCCGCCGGGACTAGCGGGGGGGCCGGGACAGATACGCAGTATTTT.

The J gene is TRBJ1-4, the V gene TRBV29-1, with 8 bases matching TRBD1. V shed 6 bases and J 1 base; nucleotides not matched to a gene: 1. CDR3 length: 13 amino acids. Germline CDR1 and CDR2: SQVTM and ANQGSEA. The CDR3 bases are TGCAGCGTGACAGGGGAAACTAATGAAAAACTGTTTTTT. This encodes CSVTGETNEKLFF.

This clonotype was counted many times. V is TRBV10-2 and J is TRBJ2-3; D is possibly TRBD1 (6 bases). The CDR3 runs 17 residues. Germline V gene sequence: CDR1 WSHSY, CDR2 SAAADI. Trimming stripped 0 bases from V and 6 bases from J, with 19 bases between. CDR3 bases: TGCGCCAGCAGTGAGTCGATATCCAGGGGACATTTGGATACGCAGTATTTT. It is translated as CASSESISRGHLDTQYF.

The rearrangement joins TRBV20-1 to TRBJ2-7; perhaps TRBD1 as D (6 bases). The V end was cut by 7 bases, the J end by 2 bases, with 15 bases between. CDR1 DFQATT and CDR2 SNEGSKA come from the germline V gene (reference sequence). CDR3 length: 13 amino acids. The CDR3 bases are TGCAGTGGCTCCGGGACACTGACCTACGAGCAGTACTTC. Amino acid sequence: CSGSGTLTYEQYF.

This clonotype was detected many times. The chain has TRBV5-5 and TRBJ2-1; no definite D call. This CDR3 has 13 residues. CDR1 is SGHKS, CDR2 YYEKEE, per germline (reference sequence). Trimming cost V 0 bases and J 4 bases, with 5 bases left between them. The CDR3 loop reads CASSLGMYNEQFF. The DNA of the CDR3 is TGTGCCAGCAGCTTGGGGATGTACAATGAGCAGTTCTTC.

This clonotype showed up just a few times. The CDR3 sequence is CASMGSSNTEAFF. The CDR3 coding sequence is TGTGCCAGCATGGGGAGCTCGAACACTGAAGCTTTCTTT. The V call is TRBV21-1, the J call TRBJ1-1. TRBV21-1 has pseudogene status. This CDR3 is 13 amino acids long.

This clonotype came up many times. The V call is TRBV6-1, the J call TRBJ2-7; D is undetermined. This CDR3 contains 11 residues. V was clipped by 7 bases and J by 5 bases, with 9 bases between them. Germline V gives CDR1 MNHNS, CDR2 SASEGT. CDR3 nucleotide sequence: TGTGCCAGCATAGCCGGCCACGAGCAGTACTTC. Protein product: CASIAGHEQYF.

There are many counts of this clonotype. The CDR3 nucleotides are TGTGCCAGCAGCTTAGCATTAGCGGGAGGGCCTGGCACAGATACGCAGTATTTT. Translating it yields CASSLALAGGPGTDTQYF. This rearrangement joins TRBV11-2 to TRBJ2-3, with 11 positions matching TRBD2. Germline CDR1 SGHAT, CDR2 FQNNGV. The CDR3 spans 18 residues. Trimming removed 1 base from V and 1 base from J; junction bases left unmatched: 7.

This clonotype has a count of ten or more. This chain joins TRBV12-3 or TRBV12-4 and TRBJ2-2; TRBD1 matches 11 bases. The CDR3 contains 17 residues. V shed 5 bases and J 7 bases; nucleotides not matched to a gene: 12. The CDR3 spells CASSPLLDRGRGGELFF. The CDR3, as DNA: TGTGCCAGCAGTCCTCTACTGGACAGGGGGCGCGGCGGGGAGCTGTTTTTT.

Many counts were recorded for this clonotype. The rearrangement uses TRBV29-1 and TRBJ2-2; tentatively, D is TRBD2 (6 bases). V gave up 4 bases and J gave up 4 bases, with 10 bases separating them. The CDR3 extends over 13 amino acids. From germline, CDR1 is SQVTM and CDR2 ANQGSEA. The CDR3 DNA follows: TGCAGCGTTGGCCCCGGGGGCACCGGGGAGCTGTTTTTT. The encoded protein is CSVGPGGTGELFF.

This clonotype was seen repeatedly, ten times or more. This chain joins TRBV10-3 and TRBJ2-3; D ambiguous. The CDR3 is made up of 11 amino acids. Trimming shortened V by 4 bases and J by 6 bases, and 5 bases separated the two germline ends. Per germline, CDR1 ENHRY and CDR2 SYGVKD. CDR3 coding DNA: TGTGCCATCAGTGGAAGGGATACGCAGTATTTT. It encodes CAISGRDTQYF.

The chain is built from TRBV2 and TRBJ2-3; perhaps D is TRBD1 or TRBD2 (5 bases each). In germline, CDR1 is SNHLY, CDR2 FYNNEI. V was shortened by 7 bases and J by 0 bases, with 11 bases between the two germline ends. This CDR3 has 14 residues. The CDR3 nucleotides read TGTGCCAGCAAAACGGGGACCAGCACAGATACGCAGTATTTT. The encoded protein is CASKTGTSTDTQYF.

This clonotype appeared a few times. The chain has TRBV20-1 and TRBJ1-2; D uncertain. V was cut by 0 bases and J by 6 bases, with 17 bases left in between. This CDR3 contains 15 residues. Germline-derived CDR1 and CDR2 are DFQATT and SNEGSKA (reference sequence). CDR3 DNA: TGCAGTGCTAGAGAGGTGGCCGGCCAGGTGGATGGCTACACCTTC. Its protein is CSAREVAGQVDGYTF.

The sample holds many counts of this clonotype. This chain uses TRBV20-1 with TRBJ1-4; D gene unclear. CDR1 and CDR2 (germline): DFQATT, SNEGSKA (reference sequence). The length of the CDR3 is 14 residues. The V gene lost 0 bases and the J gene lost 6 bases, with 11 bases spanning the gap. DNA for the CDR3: TGCAGTGCTAGAGATGCGGTCGCCGATGAAAAACTGTTTTTT. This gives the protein CSARDAVADEKLFF.

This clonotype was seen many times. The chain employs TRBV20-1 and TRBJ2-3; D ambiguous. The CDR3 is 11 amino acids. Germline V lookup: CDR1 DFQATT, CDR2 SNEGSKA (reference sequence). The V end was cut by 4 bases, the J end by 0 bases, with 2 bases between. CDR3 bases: TGCAGTGCTACTAGCACAGATACGCAGTATTTT. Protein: CSATSTDTQYF.

CDR3 in amino acids: CASRAGRGQETQYF. The CDR3 DNA reads as TGTGCCAGCAGGGCAGGCAGGGGACAAGAGACCCAGTACTTC. The chain links TRBV2 to TRBJ2-5; D possibly corresponds to TRBD1 (6 bases). V lost 6 bases and J 2 bases, leaving 13 bases between the germline ends. This CDR3 comprises 14 residues. Germline CDR1 is SNHLY and CDR2 is FYNNEI.

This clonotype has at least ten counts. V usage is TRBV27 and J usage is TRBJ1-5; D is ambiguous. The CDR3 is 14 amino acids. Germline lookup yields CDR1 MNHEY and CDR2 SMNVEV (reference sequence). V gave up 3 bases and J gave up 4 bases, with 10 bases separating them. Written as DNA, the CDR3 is TGTGCCAGCAGTTTTAACGGAGTAAATCAGCCCCAGCATTTT. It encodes CASSFNGVNQPQHF.

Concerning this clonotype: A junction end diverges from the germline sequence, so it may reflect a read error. The CDR3 sequence: CATSRDLAFDF. In nucleotides, the CDR3 is TGTGCCACCAGCAGAGATCTAGCCTTCGACTTC. V usage is TRBV15 and J usage is TRBJ2-7; D might be TRBD2 (5 bases). CDR3 length: 11 residues. CDR1 is LNHNV, CDR2 YYDKDF, per germline (reference sequence).